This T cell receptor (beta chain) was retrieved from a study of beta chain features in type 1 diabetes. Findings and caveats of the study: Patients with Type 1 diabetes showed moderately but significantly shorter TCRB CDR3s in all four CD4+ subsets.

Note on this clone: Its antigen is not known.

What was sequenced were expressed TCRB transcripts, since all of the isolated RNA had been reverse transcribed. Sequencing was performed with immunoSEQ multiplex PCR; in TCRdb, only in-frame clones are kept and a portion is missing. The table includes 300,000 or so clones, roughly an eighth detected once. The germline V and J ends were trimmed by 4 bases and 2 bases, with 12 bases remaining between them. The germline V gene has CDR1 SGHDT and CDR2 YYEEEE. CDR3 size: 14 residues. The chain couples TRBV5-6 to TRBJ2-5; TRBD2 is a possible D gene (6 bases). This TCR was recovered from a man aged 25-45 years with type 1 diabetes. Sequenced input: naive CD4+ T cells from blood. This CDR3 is CASSLTSGQETQYF. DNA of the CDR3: TGTGCCAGCAGCCTGACTAGTGGTCAAGAGACCCAGTACTTC.